This passage covers 17 T cell receptor beta chains from one sample sequenced in a study of vaccination and CD4 T cells after COVID-19. Treatment noted: roughly nine-day PBMC culture with coronavirus spike peptide pools or control peptides (ViraFEST assay). What these receptors recognize is not known. Oncomine TCR Beta short-read sequencing was applied to DNA from cultured CD4+ T cells. Each CDR3 protein gets one entry after TCRdb re-called the PCR reads with MiXCR. The sample yields 15,000 to 25,000 distinct CDR3 sequences, 45% to 70% seen once. The specimen sequenced was CD4+ T cells from blood, cultured in vitro. Receptors were obtained from a human donor who had recovered from COVID-19.

This clonotype came up once. The chain recombines TRBV2 with TRBJ1-5, with a tentative D call TRBD1 (5 bases). The V gene lost 6 bases and the J gene lost 2 bases, with 11 bases spanning the gap. CDR3 length: 14 amino acids. Per the germline V gene, CDR1 is SNHLY and CDR2 is FYNNEI. The CDR3 nucleotides read TGTGCCAGCAGCTACGGGGGGGGCAATCAGCCCCAGCATTTT. It specifies CASSYGGGNQPQHF.

The CDR3 spells CASSSERQVRYGYTF. The CDR3 DNA follows: TGTGCCAGCAGTTCAGAGAGACAGGTTCGCTATGGCTACACCTTC. The chain uses TRBV27 and TRBJ1-2; D may be TRBD1 (6 bases). This CDR3 is 15 amino acids long. Germline V gene data show CDR1 as MNHEY and CDR2 as SMNVEV (reference sequence). Between the trimmed V and J ends, which lost 4 bases and 4 bases, there was a span of 16 bases.

The genes are TRBV20-1 and TRBJ1-1, with D perhaps matching TRBD1 (5 bases). CDR1 is DFQATT and CDR2 is SNEGSKA in the germline V gene (reference sequence). V gave up 3 bases and J gave up 1 base, with 9 bases separating them. This CDR3 contains 13 residues. The CDR3, as DNA: TGCAGTGCTAGTTGGAGGGGGAACACTGAAGCTTTCTTT. Its translation: CSASWRGNTEAFF.

The chain links TRBV11-3 to TRBJ2-1; D may be TRBD1 (7 bases). The V end was cut by 5 bases, the J end by 5 bases, with 19 bases between. Germline V lookup: CDR1 SGHNT, CDR2 YENEEA. This CDR3 comprises 16 residues. For the CDR3, the DNA is TGTGCCAGCAGCGCGGGACAGACAATTTCCAACAATGAGCAGTTCTTC. It specifies CASSAGQTISNNEQFF. Full variable domain (remainder filled in from reference TRBV11-3 and TRBJ2-1): EAGVVQSPRYKIIEKKQPVAFWCNPISGHNTLYWYLQNLGQGPELLIRYENEEAVDDSQLPKDRFSAERLKGVDSTLKIQPAELGDSAVYLCASSAGQTISNNEQFFGPGTRLTVL.

This chain links TRBV7-2 with TRBJ1-1; no firm D call. V dropped 2 bases and J dropped 10 bases, with 14 bases sitting between them. The germline gives CDR1 SGHTA, CDR2 FQGNSA. The CDR3 is made up of 13 amino acids. This chain's CDR3 is CASSLNLMTGAFF. In DNA, the CDR3 is TGTGCCAGCAGCTTAAACCTCATGACCGGAGCTTTCTTT.

Within the sample, this clonotype is large. The V call is TRBV27, the J call TRBJ1-5; 7 nucleotides match TRBD1. Trimming at V came to 6 bases and at J to 4 bases, leaving 3 bases not matched to a gene. This CDR3 region has 13 residues. Germline lookup yields CDR1 MNHEY and CDR2 SMNVEV (reference sequence). CDR3 nucleotide sequence: TGTGCCAGCAGGGGACAGCTAAATCAGCCCCAGCATTTT. It translates to CASRGQLNQPQHF.

The V call is TRBV6-2 or TRBV6-3, the J call TRBJ1-5; TRBD1 agrees at 11 bases. CDR1 is MNHEY, CDR2 SVGEGT, per germline. V dropped 0 bases and J dropped 5; count of bases not matched to a gene: 0. CDR3 size: 15 residues. CDR3 residues: CASSYSDRGHQPQHF. In DNA form, the CDR3 reads TGTGCCAGCAGTTACTCGGACAGGGGGCATCAGCCCCAGCATTTT.

The J gene is TRBJ2-7, the V gene TRBV20-1, with a possible D match to TRBD2 (7 bases). The CDR3 totals 15 residues. The germline V and J ends were trimmed by 5 bases and 1 base, with 18 bases remaining between them. The germline CDR1 and CDR2 sequences are DFQATT and SNEGSKA (reference sequence). In DNA, the CDR3 is TGCAGTGCTGGTCGCGGGGGCCAAATTTCCTACGAGCAGTACTTC. Translating it yields CSAGRGGQISYEQYF.

V gene TRBV6-1 combines with J gene TRBJ2-5, with TRBD1 identical over 7 bases. CDR1 and CDR2 (germline): MNHNS, SASEGT. After removal of 7 bases from V and 0 bases from J, the junction contained 8 bases not matched to a gene. The CDR3 runs to 15 residues. This chain's CDR3 is CASTLDRRYQETQYF. The CDR3 region has the DNA TGTGCCAGCACTTTGGACAGGAGGTACCAAGAGACCCAGTACTTC.

The chain's CDR3 is CASSGARGGGTEAFF. The CDR3 coding sequence is TGTGCCAGCAGCGGGGCAAGGGGAGGGGGGACTGAAGCTTTCTTT. V is TRBV6-1 and J is TRBJ1-1, with D maybe TRBD1 (6 bases). Between the trimmed V and J ends, which lost 6 bases and 5 bases, there was a span of 19 bases. CDR3 length equals 15 residues. Per germline, CDR1 MNHNS and CDR2 SASEGT.

About this clonotype itself: One end of the junction is discordant with germline, which a read error may explain. CDR3 in DNA: TGTGCCATCAATGAGTCGGGTTTTGACAACTATGGCTACACCTTC. Translating it yields CAINESGFDNYGYTF. The J gene is TRBJ1-2, the V gene TRBV10-3; D is unresolved. Germline V gene data show CDR1 as ENHRY and CDR2 as SYGVKD. The CDR3 is 15 residues long.

This chain links TRBV6-2 or TRBV6-3 with TRBJ1-2; 7 bases fit TRBD1. CDR3 length: 14 residues. The V gene's germline CDR1 is MNHEY and CDR2 SVGEGT. The J segment lost 8 bases and the V segment lost 6 bases, leaving 12 bases of the junction unmatched. The CDR3, as DNA: TGTGCCAGCAGGACCGGGGGAACAGGGGACGGCTACACCTTC. Protein sequence: CASRTGGTGDGYTF.

This CDR3 is CSARGTAADYTF. The CDR3, as DNA: TGCAGCGCCCGAGGGACAGCTGCTGACTACACCTTC. This chain links TRBV29-1 with TRBJ1-2, with 7 bases identical to TRBD1. The CDR3 has 12 residues. The V and J ends lost 7 bases and 10 bases, in that order; junction bases with no gene match: 12. Germline V lookup: CDR1 SQVTM, CDR2 ANQGSEA.

The CDR3 DNA is TGTGCCAGCAGTTACGCACGTGGGACCTACTACGAGCAGTACTTC. This codes for CASSYARGTYYEQYF. V and J are TRBV6-5 and TRBJ2-7, with D tentatively TRBD1 or TRBD2 (5 bases each). V was trimmed by 2 bases and J by 3 bases, leaving 14 bases between them. Germline CDR1 is MNHEY and CDR2 is SVGAGI. The CDR3 runs to 15 residues.

In its sample, this clonotype was seen a few times. At one boundary the junction diverges from the germline segment, which might be a read error. This sequence joins TRBV7-7 and TRBJ1-1, with D tentatively TRBD1 (5 bases). The CDR3 extends over 13 amino acids. Germline CDR1 and CDR2: SSHAT and FNYEAQ (reference sequence). The CDR3, as DNA: TGTGCTAGCAGCCGTGACAGGAACACTGAAGCTTTCTTT. This encodes CASSRDRNTEAFF.

The rearrangement uses TRBV10-3 and TRBJ2-3, with D unclear. This CDR3 has 16 residues. From germline, CDR1 is ENHRY and CDR2 SYGVKD. V was shortened by 2 bases and J by 1 base, with 13 bases between the two germline ends. The CDR3 DNA reads TGTGCCATCAGTGAGAGAACCGAACGTGGCACAGATACGCAGTATTTT. Encoded protein: CAISERTERGTDTQYF.

The rearrangement uses TRBV11-2 and TRBJ2-7, with D uncertain. The germline gives CDR1 SGHAT, CDR2 FQNNGV. Trimming stripped 1 base from V and 7 bases from J, with 5 bases between. The CDR3 runs 11 residues. Written as DNA, the CDR3 is TGTGCCAGCAGCTTAGCTCGGGAGCAGTACTTC. Translation: CASSLAREQYF.